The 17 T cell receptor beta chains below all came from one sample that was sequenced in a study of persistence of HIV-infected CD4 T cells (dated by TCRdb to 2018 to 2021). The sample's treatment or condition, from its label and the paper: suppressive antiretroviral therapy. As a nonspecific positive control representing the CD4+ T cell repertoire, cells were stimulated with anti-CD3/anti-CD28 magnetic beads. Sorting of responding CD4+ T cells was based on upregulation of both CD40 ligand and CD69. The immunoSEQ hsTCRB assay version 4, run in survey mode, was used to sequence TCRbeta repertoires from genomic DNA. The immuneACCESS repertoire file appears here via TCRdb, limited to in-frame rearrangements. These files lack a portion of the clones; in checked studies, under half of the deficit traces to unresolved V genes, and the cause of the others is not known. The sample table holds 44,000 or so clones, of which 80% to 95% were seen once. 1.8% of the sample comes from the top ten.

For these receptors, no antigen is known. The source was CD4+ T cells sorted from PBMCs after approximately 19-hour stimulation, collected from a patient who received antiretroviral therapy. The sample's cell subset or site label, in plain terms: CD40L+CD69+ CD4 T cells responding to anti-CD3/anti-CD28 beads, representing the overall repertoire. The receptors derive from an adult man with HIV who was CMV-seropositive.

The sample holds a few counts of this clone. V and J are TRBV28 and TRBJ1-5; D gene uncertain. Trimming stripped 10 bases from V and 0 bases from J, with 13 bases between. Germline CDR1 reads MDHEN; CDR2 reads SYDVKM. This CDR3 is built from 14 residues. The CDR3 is CATQDGVSNQPQHF. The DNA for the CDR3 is TGTGCCACCCAGGACGGGGTTAGCAATCAGCCCCAGCATTTT. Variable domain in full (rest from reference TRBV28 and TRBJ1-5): DVKVTQSSRYLVKRTGEKVFLECVQDMDHENMFWYRQDPGLGLRLIYFSYDVKMKEKGDIPEGYSVSREKKERFSLILESASTNQTSMYLCATQDGVSNQPQHFGDGTRLSIL.

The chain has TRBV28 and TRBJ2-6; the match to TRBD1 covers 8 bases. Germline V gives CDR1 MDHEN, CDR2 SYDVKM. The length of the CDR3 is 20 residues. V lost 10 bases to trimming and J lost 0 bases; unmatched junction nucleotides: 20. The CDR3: CATVKIAGTGGDSGANVLTF. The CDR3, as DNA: TGTGCCACCGTAAAAATAGCCGGGACAGGTGGTGACTCTGGGGCCAACGTCCTGACTTTC.

CDR3 nucleotide sequence: TGTGCCAGCAGCTTAAGGGGGGGGACAGGGTCAGATACGCAGTATTTT. The encoded protein is CASSLRGGTGSDTQYF. V and J are TRBV7-3 and TRBJ2-3, with TRBD1 identical over 9 bases. This CDR3 has 16 residues. CDR1 is SGHTA, CDR2 FQGTGA, per germline. The ends lost 1 base at V and 4 bases at J; junction bases unmatched: 6.

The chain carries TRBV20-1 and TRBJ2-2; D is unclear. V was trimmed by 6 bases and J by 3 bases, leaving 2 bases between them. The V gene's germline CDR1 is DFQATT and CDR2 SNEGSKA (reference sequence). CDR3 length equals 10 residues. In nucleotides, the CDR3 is TGCAGTGCCTACACCGGGGAGCTGTTTTTT. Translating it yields CSAYTGELFF.

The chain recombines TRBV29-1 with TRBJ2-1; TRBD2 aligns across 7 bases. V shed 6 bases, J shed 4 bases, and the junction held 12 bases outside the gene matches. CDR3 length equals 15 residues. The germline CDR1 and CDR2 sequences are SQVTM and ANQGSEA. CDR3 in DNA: TGCAGCGTCCCCATGGGAGGGACCGGGTACAATGAGCAGTTCTTC. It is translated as CSVPMGGTGYNEQFF.

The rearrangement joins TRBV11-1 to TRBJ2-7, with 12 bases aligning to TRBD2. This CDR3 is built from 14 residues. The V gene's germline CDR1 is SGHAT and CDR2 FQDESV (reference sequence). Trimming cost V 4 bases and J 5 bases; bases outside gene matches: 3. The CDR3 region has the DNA TGTGCCAGCAGCTGGACTAGCGGGGTGCACGAGCAGTACTTC. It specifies CASSWTSGVHEQYF.

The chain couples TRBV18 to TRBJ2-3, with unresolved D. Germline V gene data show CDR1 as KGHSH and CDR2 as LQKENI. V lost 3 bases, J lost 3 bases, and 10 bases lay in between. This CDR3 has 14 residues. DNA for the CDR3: TGTGCCAGCTCACCTCCGGGTAGTACAGATACGCAGTATTTT. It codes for CASSPPGSTDTQYF.

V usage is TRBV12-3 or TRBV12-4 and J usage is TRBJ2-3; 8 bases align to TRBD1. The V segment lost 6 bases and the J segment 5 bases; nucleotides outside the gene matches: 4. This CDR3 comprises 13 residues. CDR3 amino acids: CASRTGVEDTQYF. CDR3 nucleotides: TGTGCCAGCAGGACAGGGGTGGAAGATACGCAGTATTTT.

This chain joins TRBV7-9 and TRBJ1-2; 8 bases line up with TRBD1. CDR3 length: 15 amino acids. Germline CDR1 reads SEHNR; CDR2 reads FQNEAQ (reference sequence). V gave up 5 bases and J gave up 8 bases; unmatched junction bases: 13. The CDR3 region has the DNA TGTGCCAGCAGCACACATGACAGGGGCCCGCGGGGCTACACCTTC. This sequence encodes CASSTHDRGPRGYTF.

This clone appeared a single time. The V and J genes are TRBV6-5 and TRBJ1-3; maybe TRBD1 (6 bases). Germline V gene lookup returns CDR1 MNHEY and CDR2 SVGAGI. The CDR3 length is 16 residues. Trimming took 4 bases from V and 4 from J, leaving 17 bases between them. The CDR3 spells CASSFHGGGLGNTIYF. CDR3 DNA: TGTGCCAGCAGTTTCCACGGAGGGGGGCTCGGAAACACCATATATTTT.

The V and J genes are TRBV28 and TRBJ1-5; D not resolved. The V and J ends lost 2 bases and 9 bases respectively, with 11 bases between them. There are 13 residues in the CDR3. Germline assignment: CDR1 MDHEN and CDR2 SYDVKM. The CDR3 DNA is TGTGCCAGCAGTTTACCCAAGGTGCTGCCCCAGCATTTT. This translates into CASSLPKVLPQHF. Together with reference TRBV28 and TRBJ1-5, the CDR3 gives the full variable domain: DVKVTQSSRYLVKRTGEKVFLECVQDMDHENMFWYRQDPGLGLRLIYFSYDVKMKEKGDIPEGYSVSREKKERFSLILESASTNQTSMYLCASSLPKVLPQHFGDGTRLSIL.

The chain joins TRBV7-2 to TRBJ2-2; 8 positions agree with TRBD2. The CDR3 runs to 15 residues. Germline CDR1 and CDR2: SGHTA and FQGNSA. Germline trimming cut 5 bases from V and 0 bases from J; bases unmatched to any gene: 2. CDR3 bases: TGTGCCAGCAGCCTTAGCGGGGCGAACACCGGGGAGCTGTTTTTT. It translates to CASSLSGANTGELFF.

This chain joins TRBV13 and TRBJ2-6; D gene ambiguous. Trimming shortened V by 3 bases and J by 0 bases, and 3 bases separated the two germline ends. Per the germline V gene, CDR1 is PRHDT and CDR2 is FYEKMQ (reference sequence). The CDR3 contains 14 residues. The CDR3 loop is CASSLRSGANVLTF. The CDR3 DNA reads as TGTGCCAGCAGCTTGCGCTCTGGGGCCAACGTCCTGACTTTC.

The CDR3 loop reads CASSVNGPDPEQFF. The CDR3 DNA follows: TGTGCCAGCAGTGTTAACGGGCCGGACCCTGAGCAGTTCTTC. The gene calls are TRBV6-4 and TRBJ2-1; no clear D. V lost 4 bases and J 9 bases, leaving 16 bases between the germline ends. This CDR3 is built from 14 residues. Germline CDR1 MRHNA, CDR2 SNTAGT.

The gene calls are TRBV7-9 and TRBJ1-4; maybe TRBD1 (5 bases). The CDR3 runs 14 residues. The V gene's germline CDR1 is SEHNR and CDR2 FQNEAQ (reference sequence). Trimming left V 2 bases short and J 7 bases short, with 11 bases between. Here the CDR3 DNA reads TGTGCCAGCAGCTTACGGGCAGGGAGTGAAAAACTGTTTTTT. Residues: CASSLRAGSEKLFF.

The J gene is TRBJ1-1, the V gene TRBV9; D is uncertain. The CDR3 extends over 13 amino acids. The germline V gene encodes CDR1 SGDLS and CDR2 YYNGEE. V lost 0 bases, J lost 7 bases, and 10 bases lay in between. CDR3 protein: CASSVDTSLEAFF. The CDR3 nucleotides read TGTGCCAGCAGCGTAGACACATCCCTTGAAGCTTTCTTT.

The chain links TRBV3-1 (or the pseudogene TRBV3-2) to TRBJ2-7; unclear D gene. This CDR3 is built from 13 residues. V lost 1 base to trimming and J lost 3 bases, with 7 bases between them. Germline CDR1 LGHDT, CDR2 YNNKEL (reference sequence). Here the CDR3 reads CASSQGWGYEQYF. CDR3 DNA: TGTGCCAGCAGCCAAGGGTGGGGCTACGAGCAGTACTTC.